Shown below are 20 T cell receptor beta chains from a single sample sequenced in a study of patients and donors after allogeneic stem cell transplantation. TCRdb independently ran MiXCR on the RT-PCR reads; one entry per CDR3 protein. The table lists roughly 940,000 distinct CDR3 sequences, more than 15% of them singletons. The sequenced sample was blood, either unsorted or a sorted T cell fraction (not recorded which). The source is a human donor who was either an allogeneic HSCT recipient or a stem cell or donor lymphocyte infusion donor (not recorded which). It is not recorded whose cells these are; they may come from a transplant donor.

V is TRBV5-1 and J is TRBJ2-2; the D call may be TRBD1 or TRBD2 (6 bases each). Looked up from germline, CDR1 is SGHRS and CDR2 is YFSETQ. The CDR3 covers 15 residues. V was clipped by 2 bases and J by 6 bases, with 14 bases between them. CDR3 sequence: CASSFGGGSAGELFF. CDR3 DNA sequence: TGCGCCAGCAGCTTCGGAGGGGGTTCAGCCGGGGAGCTGTTTTTT.

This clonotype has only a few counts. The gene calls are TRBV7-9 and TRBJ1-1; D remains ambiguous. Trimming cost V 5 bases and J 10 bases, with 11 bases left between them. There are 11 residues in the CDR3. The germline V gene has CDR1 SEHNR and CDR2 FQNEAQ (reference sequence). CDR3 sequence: CASSHELGAFF. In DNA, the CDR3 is TGTGCCAGCAGCCACGAACTTGGAGCTTTCTTT.

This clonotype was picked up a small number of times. CDR3 DNA: TGCGCCAGCAGCCAAGATCCGGGTCGGAGCTACGAGCAGTACTTC. Its translation: CASSQDPGRSYEQYF. The V call is TRBV4-1, the J call TRBJ2-7; no clear D. The V gene's germline CDR1 is MGHRA and CDR2 YSYEKL. The germline V and J ends were trimmed by 0 bases and 3 bases, with 12 bases remaining between them. The CDR3 has 15 residues.

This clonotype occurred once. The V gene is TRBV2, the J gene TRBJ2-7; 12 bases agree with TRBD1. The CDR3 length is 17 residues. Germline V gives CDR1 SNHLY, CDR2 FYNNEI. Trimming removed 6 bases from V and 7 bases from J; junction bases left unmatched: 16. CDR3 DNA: TGTGCCAGCAGGTTCCCTGTATGGGGACAGGGGGCGAGTGAGCAGTACTTC. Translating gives CASRFPVWGQGASEQYF.

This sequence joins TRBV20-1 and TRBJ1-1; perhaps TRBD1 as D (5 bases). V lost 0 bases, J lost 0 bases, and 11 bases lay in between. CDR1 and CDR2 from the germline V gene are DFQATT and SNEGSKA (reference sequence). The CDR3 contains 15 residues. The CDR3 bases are TGCAGTGCTAGAGATCCTGGGGGGGTGAACACTGAAGCTTTCTTT. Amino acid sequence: CSARDPGGVNTEAFF.

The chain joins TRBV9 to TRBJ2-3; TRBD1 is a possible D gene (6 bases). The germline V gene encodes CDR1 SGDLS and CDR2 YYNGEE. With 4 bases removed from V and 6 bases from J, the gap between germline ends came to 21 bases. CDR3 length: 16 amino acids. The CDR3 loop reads CASSPTRQGLVDTQYF. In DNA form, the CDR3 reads TGTGCCAGCAGCCCTACTCGGCAGGGGCTCGTGGATACGCAGTATTTT. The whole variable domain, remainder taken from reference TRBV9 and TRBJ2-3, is DSGVTQTPKHLITATGQRVTLRCSPRSGDLSVYWYQQSLDQGLQFLIQYYNGEERAKGNILERFSAQQFPDLHSELNLSSLELGDSALYFCASSPTRQGLVDTQYFGPGTRLTVL.

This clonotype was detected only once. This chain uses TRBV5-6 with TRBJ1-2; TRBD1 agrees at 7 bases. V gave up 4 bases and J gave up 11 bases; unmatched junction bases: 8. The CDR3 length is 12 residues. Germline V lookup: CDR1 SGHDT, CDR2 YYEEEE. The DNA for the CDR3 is TGTGCCAGCAGCCGCGAGACAGGGCAGTACACCTTC. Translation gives CASSRETGQYTF.

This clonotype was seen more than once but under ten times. The CDR3: CASSATGLTGELFF. In DNA, the CDR3 is TGTGCCAGCAGTGCGACAGGGTTAACCGGGGAGCTGTTTTTT. The chain joins TRBV12-3 or TRBV12-4 to TRBJ2-2, with 7 bases that match TRBD1. The V segment lost 5 bases and the J segment 5 bases; nucleotides outside the gene matches: 5. This CDR3 is 14 amino acids long.

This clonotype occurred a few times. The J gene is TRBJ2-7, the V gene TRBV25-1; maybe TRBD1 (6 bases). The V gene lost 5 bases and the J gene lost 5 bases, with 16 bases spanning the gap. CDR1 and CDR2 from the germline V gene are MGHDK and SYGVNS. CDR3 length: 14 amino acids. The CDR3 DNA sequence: TGTGCCAGCAGTATCCCAGGGGTCGGCCACGAGCAGTACTTC. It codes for CASSIPGVGHEQYF.

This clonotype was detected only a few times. The CDR3 bases are TGTGCCAGCAGCTTTGGGGCGGGTAATTCACCCCTCCACTTT. Translated, it gives CASSFGAGNSPLHF. The chain couples TRBV5-5 to TRBJ1-6; D possibly corresponds to TRBD1 (5 bases). Trimming left V 2 bases short and J 6 bases short, with 9 bases between. The CDR3 is made up of 14 amino acids. The germline V gene encodes CDR1 SGHKS and CDR2 YYEKEE (reference sequence).

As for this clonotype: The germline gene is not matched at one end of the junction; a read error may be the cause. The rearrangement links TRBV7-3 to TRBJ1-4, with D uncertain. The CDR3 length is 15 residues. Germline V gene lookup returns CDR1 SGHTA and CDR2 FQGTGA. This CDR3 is CASSLTPATNEKLFF. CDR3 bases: TGTGCCAGCAGCCTAACACCTGCAACTAATGAAAAACTGTTTTTT.

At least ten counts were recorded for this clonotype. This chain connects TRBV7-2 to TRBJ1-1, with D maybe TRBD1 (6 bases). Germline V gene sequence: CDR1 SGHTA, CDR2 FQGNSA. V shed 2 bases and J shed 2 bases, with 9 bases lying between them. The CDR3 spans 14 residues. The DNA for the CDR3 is TGTGCCAGCAGCTTATGGGGGCTCAACACTGAAGCTTTCTTT. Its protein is CASSLWGLNTEAFF.

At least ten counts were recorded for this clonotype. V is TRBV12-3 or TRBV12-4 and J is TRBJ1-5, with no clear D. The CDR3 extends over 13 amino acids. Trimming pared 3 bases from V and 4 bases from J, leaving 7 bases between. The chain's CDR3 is CASSFPGNQPQHF. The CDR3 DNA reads TGTGCCAGCAGTTTTCCGGGGAATCAGCCCCAGCATTTT.

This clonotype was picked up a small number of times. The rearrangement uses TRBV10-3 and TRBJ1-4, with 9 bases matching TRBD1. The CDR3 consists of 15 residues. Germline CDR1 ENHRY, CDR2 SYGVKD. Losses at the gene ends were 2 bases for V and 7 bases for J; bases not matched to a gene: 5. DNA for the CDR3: TGTGCCATCAGTGAGCCGACAGGGGGAGGTGAAAAACTGTTTTTT. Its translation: CAISEPTGGGEKLFF.

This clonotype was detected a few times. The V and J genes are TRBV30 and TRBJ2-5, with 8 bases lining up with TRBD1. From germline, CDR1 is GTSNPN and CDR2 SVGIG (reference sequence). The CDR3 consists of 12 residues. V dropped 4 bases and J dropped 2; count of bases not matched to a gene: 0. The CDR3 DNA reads TGTGCCTGGAACAGGGGGCAAGAGACCCAGTACTTC. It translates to CAWNRGQETQYF. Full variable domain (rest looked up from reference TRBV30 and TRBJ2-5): SQTIHQWPATLVQPVGSPLSLECTVEGTSNPNLYWYRQAAGRGLQLLFYSVGIGQISSEVPQNLSASRPQDRQFILSSKKLLLSDSGFYLCAWNRGQETQYFGPGTRLLVL.

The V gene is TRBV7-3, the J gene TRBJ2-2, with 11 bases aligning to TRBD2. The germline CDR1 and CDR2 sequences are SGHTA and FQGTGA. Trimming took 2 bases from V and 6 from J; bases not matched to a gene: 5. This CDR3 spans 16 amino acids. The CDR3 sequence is CASSLLAGGFSGELFF. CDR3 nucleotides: TGTGCCAGCAGCTTACTAGCGGGAGGATTCTCCGGGGAGCTGTTTTTT.

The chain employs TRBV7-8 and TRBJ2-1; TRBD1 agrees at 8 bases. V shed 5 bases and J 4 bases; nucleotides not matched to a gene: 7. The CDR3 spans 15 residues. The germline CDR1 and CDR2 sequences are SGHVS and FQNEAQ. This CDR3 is CASSGAGGFYNEQFF. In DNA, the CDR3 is TGTGCCAGCAGCGGAGCAGGGGGCTTTTACAATGAGCAGTTCTTC.

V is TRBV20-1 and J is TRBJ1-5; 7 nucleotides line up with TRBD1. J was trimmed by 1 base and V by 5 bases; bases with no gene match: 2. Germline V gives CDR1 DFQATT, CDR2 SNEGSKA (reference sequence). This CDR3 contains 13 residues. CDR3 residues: CSAETGSNQPQHF. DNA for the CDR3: TGCAGTGCTGAGACAGGGAGCAATCAGCCCCAGCATTTT.

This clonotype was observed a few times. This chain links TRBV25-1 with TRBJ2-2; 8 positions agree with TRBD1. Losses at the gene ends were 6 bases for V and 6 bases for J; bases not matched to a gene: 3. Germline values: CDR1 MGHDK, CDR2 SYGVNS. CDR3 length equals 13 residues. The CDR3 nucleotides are TGTGCCAGCAGGGACAGGGCAGCCGGGGAGCTGTTTTTT. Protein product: CASRDRAAGELFF.

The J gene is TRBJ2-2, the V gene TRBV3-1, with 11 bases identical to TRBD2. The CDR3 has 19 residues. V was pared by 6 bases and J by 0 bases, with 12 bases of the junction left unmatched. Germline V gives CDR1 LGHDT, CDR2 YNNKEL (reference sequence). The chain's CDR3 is CASSPLATSGVPNTGELFF. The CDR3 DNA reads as TGTGCCAGCAGTCCCCTAGCGACTAGCGGGGTTCCGAACACCGGGGAGCTGTTTTTT.